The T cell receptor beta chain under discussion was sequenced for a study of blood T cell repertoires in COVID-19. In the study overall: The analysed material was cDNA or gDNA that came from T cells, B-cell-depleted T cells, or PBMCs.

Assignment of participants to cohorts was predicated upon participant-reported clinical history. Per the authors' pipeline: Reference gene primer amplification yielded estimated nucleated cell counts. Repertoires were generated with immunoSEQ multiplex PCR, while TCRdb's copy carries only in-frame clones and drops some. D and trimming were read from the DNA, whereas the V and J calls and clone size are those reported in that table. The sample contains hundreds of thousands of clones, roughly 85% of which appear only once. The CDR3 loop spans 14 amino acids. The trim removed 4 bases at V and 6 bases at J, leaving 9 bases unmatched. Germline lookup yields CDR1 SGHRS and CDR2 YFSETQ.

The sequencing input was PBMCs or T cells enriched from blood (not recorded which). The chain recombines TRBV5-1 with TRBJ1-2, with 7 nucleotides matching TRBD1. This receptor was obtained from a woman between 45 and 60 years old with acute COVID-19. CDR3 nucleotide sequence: TGCGCCAGCAGCCCAACCACAGGGGCGGATGGCTACACCTTC. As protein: CASSPTTGADGYTF.